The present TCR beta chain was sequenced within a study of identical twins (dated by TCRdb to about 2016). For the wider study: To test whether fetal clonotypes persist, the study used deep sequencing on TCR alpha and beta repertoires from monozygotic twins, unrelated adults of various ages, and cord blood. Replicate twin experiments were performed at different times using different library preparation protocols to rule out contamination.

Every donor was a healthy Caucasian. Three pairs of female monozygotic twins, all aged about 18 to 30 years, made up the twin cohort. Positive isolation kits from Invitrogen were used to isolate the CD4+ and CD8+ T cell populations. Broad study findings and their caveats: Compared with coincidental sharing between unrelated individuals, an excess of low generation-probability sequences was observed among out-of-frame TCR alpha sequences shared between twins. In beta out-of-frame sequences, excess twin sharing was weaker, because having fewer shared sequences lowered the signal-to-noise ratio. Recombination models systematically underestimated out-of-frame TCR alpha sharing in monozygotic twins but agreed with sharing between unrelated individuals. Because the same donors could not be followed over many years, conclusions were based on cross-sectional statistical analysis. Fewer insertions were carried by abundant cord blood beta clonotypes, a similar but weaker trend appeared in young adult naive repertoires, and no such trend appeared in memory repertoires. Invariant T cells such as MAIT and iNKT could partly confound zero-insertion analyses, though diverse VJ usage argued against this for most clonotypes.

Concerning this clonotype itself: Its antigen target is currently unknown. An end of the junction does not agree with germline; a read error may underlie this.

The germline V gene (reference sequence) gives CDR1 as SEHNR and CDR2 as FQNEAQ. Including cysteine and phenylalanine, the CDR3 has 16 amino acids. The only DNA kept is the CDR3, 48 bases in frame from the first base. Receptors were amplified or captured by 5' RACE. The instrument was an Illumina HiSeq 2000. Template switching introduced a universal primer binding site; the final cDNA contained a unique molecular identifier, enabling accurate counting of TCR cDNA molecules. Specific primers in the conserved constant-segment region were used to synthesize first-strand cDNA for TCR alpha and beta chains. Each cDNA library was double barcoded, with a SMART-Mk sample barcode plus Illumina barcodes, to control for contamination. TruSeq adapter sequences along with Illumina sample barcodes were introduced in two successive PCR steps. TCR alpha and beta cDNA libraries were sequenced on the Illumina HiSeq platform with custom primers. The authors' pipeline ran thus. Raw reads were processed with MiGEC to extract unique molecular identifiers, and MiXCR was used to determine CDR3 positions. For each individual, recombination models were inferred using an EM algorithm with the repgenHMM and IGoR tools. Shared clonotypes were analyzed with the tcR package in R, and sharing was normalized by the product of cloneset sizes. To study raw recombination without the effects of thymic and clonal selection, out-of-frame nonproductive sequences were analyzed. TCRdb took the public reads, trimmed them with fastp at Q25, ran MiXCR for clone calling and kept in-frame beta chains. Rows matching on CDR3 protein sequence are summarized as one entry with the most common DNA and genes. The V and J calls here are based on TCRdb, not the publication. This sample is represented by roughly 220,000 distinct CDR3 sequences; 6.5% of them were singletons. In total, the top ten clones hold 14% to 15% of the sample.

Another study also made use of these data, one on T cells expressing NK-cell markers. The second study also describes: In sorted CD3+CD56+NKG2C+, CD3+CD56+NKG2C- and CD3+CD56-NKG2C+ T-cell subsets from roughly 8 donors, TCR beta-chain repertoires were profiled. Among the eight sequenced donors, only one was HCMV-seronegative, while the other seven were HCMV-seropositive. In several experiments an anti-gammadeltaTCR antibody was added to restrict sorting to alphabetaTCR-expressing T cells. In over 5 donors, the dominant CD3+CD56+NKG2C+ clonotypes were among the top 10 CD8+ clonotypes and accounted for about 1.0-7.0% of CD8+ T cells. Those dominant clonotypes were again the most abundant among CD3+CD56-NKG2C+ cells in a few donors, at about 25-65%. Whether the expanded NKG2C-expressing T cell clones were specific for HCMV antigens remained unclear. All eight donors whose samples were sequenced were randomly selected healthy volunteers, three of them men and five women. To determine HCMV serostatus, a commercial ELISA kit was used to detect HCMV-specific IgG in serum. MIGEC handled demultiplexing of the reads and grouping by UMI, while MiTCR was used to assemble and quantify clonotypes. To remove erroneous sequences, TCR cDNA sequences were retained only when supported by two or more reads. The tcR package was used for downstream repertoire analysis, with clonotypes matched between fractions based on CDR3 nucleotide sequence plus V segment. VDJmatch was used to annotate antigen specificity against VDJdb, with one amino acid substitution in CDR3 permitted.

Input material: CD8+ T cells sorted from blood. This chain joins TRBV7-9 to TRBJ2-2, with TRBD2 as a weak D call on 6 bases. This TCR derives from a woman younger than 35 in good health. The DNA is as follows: TGTGCCAGCAGCCCGGTGGGGAGAGTAAACACCGGGGGGCTGTTTTTT. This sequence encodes CASSPVGRVNTGGLFF. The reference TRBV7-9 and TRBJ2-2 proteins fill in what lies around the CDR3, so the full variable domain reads DTGVSQNPRHKITKRGQNVTFRCDPISEHNRLYWYRQTLGQGPEFLTYFQNEAQLEKSRLLSDRFSAERPKGSFSTLEIQRTEQGDSAMYLCASSPVGRVNTGGLFFGEGSRLTVL.